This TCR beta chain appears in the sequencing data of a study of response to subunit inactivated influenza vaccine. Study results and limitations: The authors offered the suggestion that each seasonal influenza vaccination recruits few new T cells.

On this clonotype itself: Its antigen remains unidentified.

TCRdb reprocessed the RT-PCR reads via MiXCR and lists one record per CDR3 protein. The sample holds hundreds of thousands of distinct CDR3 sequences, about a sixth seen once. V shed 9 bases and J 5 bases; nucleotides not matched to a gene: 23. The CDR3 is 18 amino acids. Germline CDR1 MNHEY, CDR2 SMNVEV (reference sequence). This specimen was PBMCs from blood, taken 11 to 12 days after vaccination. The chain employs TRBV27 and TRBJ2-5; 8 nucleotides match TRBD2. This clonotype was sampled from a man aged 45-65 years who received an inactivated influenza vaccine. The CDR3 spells CARVGFLTRREVQETQYF. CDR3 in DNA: TGTGCCAGAGTTGGGTTTCTGACTCGGCGGGAGGTTCAGGAGACCCAGTACTTC.